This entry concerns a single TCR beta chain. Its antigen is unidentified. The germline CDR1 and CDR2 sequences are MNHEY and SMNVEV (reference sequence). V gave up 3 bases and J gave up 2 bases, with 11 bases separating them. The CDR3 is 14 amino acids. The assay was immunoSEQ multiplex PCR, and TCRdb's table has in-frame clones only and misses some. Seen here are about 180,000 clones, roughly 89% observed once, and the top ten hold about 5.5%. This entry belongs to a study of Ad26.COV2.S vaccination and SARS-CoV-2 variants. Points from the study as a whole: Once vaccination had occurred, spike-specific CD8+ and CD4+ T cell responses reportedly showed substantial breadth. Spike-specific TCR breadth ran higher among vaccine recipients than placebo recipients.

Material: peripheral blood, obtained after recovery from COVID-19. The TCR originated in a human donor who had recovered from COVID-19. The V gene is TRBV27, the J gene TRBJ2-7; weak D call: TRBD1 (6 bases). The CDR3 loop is CASSFTGRPYEQYF. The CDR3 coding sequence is TGTGCCAGCAGTTTCACAGGGAGACCCTACGAGCAGTACTTC.